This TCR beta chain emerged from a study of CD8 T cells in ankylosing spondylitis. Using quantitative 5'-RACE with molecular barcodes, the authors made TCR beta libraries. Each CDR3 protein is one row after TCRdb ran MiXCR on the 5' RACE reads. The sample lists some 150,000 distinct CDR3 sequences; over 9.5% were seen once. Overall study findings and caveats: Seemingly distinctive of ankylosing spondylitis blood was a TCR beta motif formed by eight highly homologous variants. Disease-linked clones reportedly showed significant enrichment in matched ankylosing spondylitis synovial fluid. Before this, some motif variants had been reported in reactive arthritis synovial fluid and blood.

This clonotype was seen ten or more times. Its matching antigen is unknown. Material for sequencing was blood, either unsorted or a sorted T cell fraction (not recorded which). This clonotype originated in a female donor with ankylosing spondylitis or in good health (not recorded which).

CDR3: CASSESIWDTETQYF. In nucleotides, the CDR3 is TGTGCCAGCAGTGAATCCATCTGGGACACAGAGACCCAGTACTTC. The V and J genes are TRBV6-1 and TRBJ2-5, with D perhaps TRBD1 (6 bases). CDR1 and CDR2 from the germline V gene are MNHNS and SASEGT. V lost 2 bases and J lost 4, with 14 bases in between. This CDR3 has 15 residues.